Following are 5 T cell receptor beta chains from one sample sequenced in a study of cytomegalovirus exposure and HLA in healthy donors. 13 Jbeta primers and 60 Vbeta primers were used for the PCR. This table comes from immunoSEQ multiplex PCR, and its TCRdb copy is limited to in-frame clones, with some not included. Here the sample spans over 75,000 clones, 60% to 85% being singletons. Sample: PBMCs. The receptors here all came from a man in his sixties in good health and CMV-seropositive.

This clone was observed once. The chain carries TRBV10-3 and TRBJ1-2, with TRBD1 identical over 10 bases. Trimming took 6 bases from V and 5 from J; bases not matched to a gene: 6. The CDR3 is made up of 14 amino acids. Germline V gene data show CDR1 as ENHRY and CDR2 as SYGVKD. The CDR3 region is CAIRGQGVGYGYTF. Here the CDR3 DNA reads TGTGCCATCAGAGGACAGGGGGTTGGTTATGGCTACACCTTC.

The rearrangement links TRBV10-3 to TRBJ2-5, with 10 bases that match TRBD1. This CDR3 is 17 amino acids long. Germline V lookup: CDR1 ENHRY, CDR2 SYGVKD. V gave up 4 bases and J gave up 1 base; unmatched junction bases: 9. CDR3 nucleotide sequence: TGTGCCATCAGTGGGGGTCGGGGACAGGGGATCCAAGAGACCCAGTACTTC. This translates into CAISGGRGQGIQETQYF.

The rearrangement links TRBV20-1 to TRBJ1-3; D is uncertain. CDR3 size: 11 residues. Germline assignment: CDR1 DFQATT and CDR2 SNEGSKA (reference sequence). Between the trimmed V and J ends, which lost 6 bases and 2 bases, there was a span of 5 bases. For the CDR3, the DNA is TGCAGTGCCACTACTGGAAACACCATATATTTT. This codes for CSATTGNTIYF.

The CDR3 protein is CASSQDRGQETQYF. In DNA form, the CDR3 reads TGTGCCAGCTCACAAGACAGGGGGCAAGAGACCCAGTACTTC. V and J are TRBV18 and TRBJ2-5; 9 bases are shared with TRBD1. Germline values: CDR1 KGHSH, CDR2 LQKENI. V shed 4 bases, J shed 2 bases, and the junction held 2 bases outside the gene matches. The CDR3 has 14 amino acids.

This chain connects TRBV19 to TRBJ2-7; 8 nucleotides align to TRBD1. The CDR3 runs to 13 residues. The trim removed 7 bases at V and 6 bases at J, leaving 8 bases unmatched. Germline CDR1 reads LNHDA; CDR2 reads SQIVND (reference sequence). The CDR3 is CASNPDRGSEQYF. CDR3 in DNA: TGTGCCAGTAACCCTGACAGGGGAAGCGAGCAGTACTTC.